This note documents a single T cell receptor beta chain sequence. The read ends 3 residues before the CDR3 terminus; that terminus is restored from the germline J gene. V lost 5 bases and J 4 bases, leaving 12 bases between the germline ends. The germline CDR1 and CDR2 sequences are MGHRA and YSYEKL. This CDR3 has 15 residues. Sequencing was performed with immunoSEQ multiplex PCR; in TCRdb, only in-frame clones are kept and a portion is missing. The sample holds under 35,000 clones. The data were obtained in a study of Tregs in tolerant kidney transplant recipients. Recipients received nonmyeloablative bone marrow transplants from related graft donors, with transient mixed chimerism.

Sequencing was performed on CD4+ T cells from blood (PBMCs), taken 24 months after the transplant. The receptor's source is a human patient who received a combined kidney and bone marrow transplant. These T cells may partly come from the graft donor. The chain uses TRBV4-1 and TRBJ2-6; D not resolved. The sequenced part of the CDR3 DNA is TGCGCCAGCAGCGAAAGGTATGTCGGGGCCAACGTC. It codes for CASSERYVGANV. The full CDR3 protein is CASSERYVGANVLTF.